Listed below are T cell receptor beta chains from one sample, sequenced in a study of blood T cell repertoires in COVID-19. Assay: immunoSEQ multiplex PCR; the TCRdb copy retains only in-frame clones and omits some. The sample contains 250,000 or so clones, 65% to 85% of which appear only once. Sequencing used peripheral blood. Receptors originate from a human donor in a cohort sampled during active COVID-19. Both conserved end residues are part of each CDR3. The D gene is left open where the match is weak.

J,D,V,CDR3
TRBJ1-6,NA,TRBV2,CASSEVGSYNSPLHF
TRBJ2-5,NA,TRBV7-6,CASSFYEETQYF
TRBJ2-1,TRBD1,TRBV7-2,CASSPRTGYNEQFF
TRBJ2-1,TRBD2,TRBV5-1,CASSLVGLAGHNEQFF
TRBJ2-3,NA,TRBV30,CAWSVAIERRSDTQYF
TRBJ1-4,NA,TRBV2,CASSLIRGAGEKLFF
TRBJ2-7,NA,TRBV10-2,CASSEQTALGEQYF
TRBJ1-2,NA,TRBV5-1,CASSLTGPNYGYTF
TRBJ2-3,NA,TRBV24-1,CATSPGTDTQYF
TRBJ2-2,TRBD2,TRBV10-3,CAISDPRGLAGDTGELFF
TRBJ2-5,TRBD2,TRBV4-1,CASSLLGLEKTQYF
TRBJ1-5,NA,TRBV30,CAWSNKFNQPQHF
TRBJ2-2,NA,TRBV7-6,CASSSGQNTGELFF
TRBJ2-2,NA,TRBV19,CASSIFSGFNTGELFF